Listed below are T cell receptor beta chains from one sample, sequenced in a study of tumour-infiltrating T cells in Burkitt lymphoma. Sequenced by immunoSEQ multiplex PCR; TCRdb stores in-frame clones only, minus some. The sample holds 2,000 to 2,500 clones; about two thirds are singletons and the top ten take about 22%. Sequenced: tumor tissue. The source is a human donor with diffuse large B-cell lymphoma. The CDR3 runs from the conserved cysteine through the conserved F or W. A D gene is named only where the DNA matches it firmly. Clone sizes are given selectively: once, few, many, or a class where the clone is expanded.

j_call | v_call | d_call | clone_size | cdr3_aa | cdr3_nt
TRBJ2-7 | TRBV19 | . | few | CASSMTSGNEQYF | TGTGCCAGTAGTATGACTTCCGGTAACGAGCAGTACTTC
TRBJ1-1 | TRBV10-3 | . | once | CAVGGREWITEAFF | TGTGCCGTGGGGGGCCGGGAATGGATCACTGAAGCTTTCTTT
TRBJ1-4 | TRBV28 | . | . | CASSSDSTNEKLFF | TGTGCCAGCAGTTCCGACAGTACCAATGAAAAACTGTTTTTT
TRBJ2-7 | TRBV5-6 | TRBD1 | . | CASNPRTQGYEQYF | TGTGCCAGCAACCCGAGAACACAGGGGTACGAGCAGTACTTC
TRBJ2-5 | TRBV29-1 | TRBD2 | once | CSARTSTMQTQYF | TGCAGCGCGCGGACTAGCACCATGCAGACCCAGTACTTC
TRBJ2-1 | TRBV7-2 | TRBD2 | once | CASSTRPSLAGHEQFF | TGTGCCAGCAGCACCAGGCCTTCACTAGCGGGACATGAGCAGTTCTTC
TRBJ2-7 | TRBV29-1 | . | once | CSVSRDSVGEQYF | TGCAGCGTCAGCCGGGACTCCGTGGGCGAGCAGTACTTC
TRBJ2-7 | TRBV7-9 | TRBD1 | . | CASSSTRTGDHEQYF | TGTGCCAGCAGCTCTACGAGGACAGGGGACCACGAGCAGTACTTC
TRBJ1-1 | TRBV30 | . | . | CAWSRQVVMNTEAFF | TGTGCCTGGAGTAGACAAGTAGTCATGAACACTGAAGCTTTCTTT
TRBJ2-7 | TRBV28 | TRBD2 | . | CASSLYGRAYEQYF | TGTGCCAGCAGTTTATACGGGAGGGCCTACGAGCAGTACTTC
TRBJ2-7 | TRBV6-5 | . | . | CASSPDSDYEQYF | TGTGCCAGCAGTCCGGACTCGGACTACGAGCAGTACTTC
TRBJ2-5 | TRBV7-9 | TRBD1 | . | CASSAPPGQGMLLEKTQYF | TGTGCCAGCAGCGCACCACCGGGACAGGGGATGTTGTTGGAAAAGACCCAGTACTTC
TRBJ1-2 | TRBV5-1 | . | . | CASSLTNRDGYTF | TGCGCCAGCAGCTTGACCAACAGGGATGGCTACACCTTC
TRBJ2-3 | TRBV11-3 | . | . | CASSLEQYTDTQYF | TGTGCCAGCAGCTTAGAACAGTACACAGATACGCAGTATTTT
TRBJ2-6 | TRBV7-3 | . | few | CASSINREVGGANVLTF | TGTGCCAGCAGCATAAACAGGGAAGTCGGTGGGGCCAACGTCCTGACTTTC
TRBJ1-5 | TRBV10-3 | . | . | CAISELVNQPQHF | TGTGCCATCAGTGAGTTGGTCAATCAGCCCCAGCATTTT